Below, 25 T cell receptor beta chains from the same sample are listed, as sequenced in a study of Ad26.COV2.S vaccination and SARS-CoV-2 variants. The treatment is: 15 to 20 received Ad26.COV2.S at low or high dose, single or two shots; 5 received placebo; per-sample allocation not given. Day 63 following the first vaccine or placebo injection was when the samples were taken. Profiling relied on immunoSEQ multiplex PCR, and the TCRdb table lists in-frame clones only, not all of them. This table holds about 680,000 clones, roughly nine tenths found once. The sequences come from peripheral blood, collected in a trial of Ad26.COV2.S vaccine versus placebo. These receptors all come from a person between 18 and 59 years old who received the Ad26.COV2.S COVID-19 vaccine or a placebo.

The V and J genes are TRBV5-1 and TRBJ1-4; 7 nucleotides match TRBD1. V lost 4 bases to trimming and J lost 0 bases; unmatched junction nucleotides: 6. Germline lookup yields CDR1 SGHRS and CDR2 YFSETQ. The CDR3 has 16 residues. DNA for the CDR3: TGCGCCAGCAGCAAGGGACAGTATGCAACTAATGAAAAACTGTTTTTT. Its translation is CASSKGQYATNEKLFF.

As to this clone: A much larger clone differs from this one at a single base, so this may be a read error. V gene TRBV6-2 or TRBV6-3 combines with J gene TRBJ1-5, with TRBD1 as a possible D gene (6 bases). The V end lost 6 bases, the J end lost 3 bases, and 12 bases lay between the germline ends. The CDR3 consists of 14 residues. The germline gives CDR1 MNHEY, CDR2 SVGEGT. CDR3 amino acids: CASSPGQTNQPQHF. The CDR3, as DNA: TGTGCCAGCAGCCCCGGACAGACCAATCAGCCCCAGCATTTT.

V and J are TRBV11-1 and TRBJ2-1; 7 bases fit TRBD2. With V trimmed by 2 bases and J by 4 bases, 8 bases remained unmatched. The CDR3 covers 16 residues. Germline CDR1 SGHAT, CDR2 FQDESV (reference sequence). CDR3 sequence (DNA): TGTGCCAGCAGCTTACGAAGCGGGGCCTTATACAATGAGCAGTTCTTC. Protein sequence: CASSLRSGALYNEQFF. Full variable domain (rest looked up from reference TRBV11-1 and TRBJ2-1): EAEVAQSPRYKITEKSQAVAFWCDPISGHATLYWYRQILGQGPELLVQFQDESVVDDSQLPKDRFSAERLKGVDSTLKIQPAELGDSAMYLCASSLRSGALYNEQFFGPGTRLTVL.

The chain employs TRBV7-2 and TRBJ2-7; 10 nucleotides agree with TRBD2. Germline V gene sequence: CDR1 SGHTA, CDR2 FQGNSA. This CDR3 comprises 18 residues. The ends lost 1 base at V and 2 bases at J; junction bases unmatched: 11. The CDR3 spells CASSLVAPPSGSTYEQYF. For the CDR3, the DNA is TGTGCCAGCAGCTTAGTCGCTCCCCCTAGCGGGAGTACCTACGAGCAGTACTTC.

The V and J genes are TRBV19 and TRBJ1-5, with D possibly being TRBD1 (6 bases). This CDR3 region has 15 residues. Trimming cost V 5 bases and J 3 bases, with 14 bases left between them. Germline V gene sequence: CDR1 LNHDA, CDR2 SQIVND (reference sequence). CDR3 in amino acids: CASSLQGYINQPQHF. The CDR3, as DNA: TGTGCCAGTAGTTTACAGGGATACATCAATCAGCCCCAGCATTTT.

This clone came up a few times. The chain has TRBV19 and TRBJ1-4; maybe TRBD1 (6 bases). The CDR3 extends over 15 amino acids. The germline gives CDR1 LNHDA, CDR2 SQIVND (reference sequence). Trimming took off 4 bases at V and 0 bases at J, with 9 bases between the two ends. The CDR3 DNA is TGTGCCAGTAGTAGACAGGAGGCAACTAATGAAAAACTGTTTTTT. Residues: CASSRQEATNEKLFF.

V and J are TRBV6-5 and TRBJ1-5; 9 bases match TRBD1. The CDR3 covers 14 residues. Germline trimming cut 5 bases from V and 9 bases from J; bases unmatched to any gene: 8. CDR1 is MNHEY and CDR2 is SVGAGI in the germline V gene. The DNA of the CDR3 is TGTGCCAGCAGTCCCCGGGACAGGGCTGCGCCCCAGCATTTT. Encoded protein: CASSPRDRAAPQHF.

The chain has TRBV5-4 and TRBJ2-1, with 8 positions matching TRBD1. CDR3 length: 12 residues. CDR1 is SGHNT, CDR2 YYREEE, per germline (reference sequence). Trimming removed 2 bases from V and 9 bases from J; junction bases left unmatched: 1. This CDR3 is CASSFDRGEQFF. Here the CDR3 DNA reads TGTGCCAGCAGCTTCGACAGGGGTGAGCAGTTCTTC.

The chain employs TRBV5-1 and TRBJ2-7, with D possibly TRBD1 on 5 matching bases. With 2 bases removed from V and 2 bases from J, the gap between germline ends came to 14 bases. The CDR3 extends over 15 amino acids. Germline V gene lookup returns CDR1 SGHRS and CDR2 YFSETQ. The CDR3 region is CASSFIPRGPYEQYF. The CDR3 DNA reads TGCGCCAGCAGCTTCATCCCTAGGGGCCCCTACGAGCAGTACTTC.

V usage is TRBV12-3 or TRBV12-4 and J usage is TRBJ2-4; no reliable D call. V lost 3 bases, J lost 6 bases, and 6 bases lay in between. The CDR3 consists of 12 residues. CDR3 in DNA: TGTGCCAGCAGTTTTCGGTTAAACATTCAGTACTTC. Amino acid sequence: CASSFRLNIQYF.

This chain joins TRBV7-2 and TRBJ2-3; D not certain. Germline CDR1 is SGHTA and CDR2 is FQGNSA. The germline V and J ends were trimmed by 0 bases and 3 bases, with 7 bases remaining between them. There are 14 residues in the CDR3. CDR3 sequence (DNA): TGTGCCAGCAGCTTAGCGCGGCAGACAGATACGCAGTATTTT. It specifies CASSLARQTDTQYF.

The chain is built from TRBV10-3 and TRBJ1-6; TRBD1 is a possible D gene (5 bases). The CDR3 length is 14 residues. V was clipped by 6 bases and J by 6 bases, with 12 bases between them. Germline CDR1 is ENHRY and CDR2 is SYGVKD. The CDR3 DNA follows: TGTGCCATCAGACCGGGACGGACTAATTCACCCCTCCACTTT. This translates into CAIRPGRTNSPLHF.

This clone was seen just once. The J gene is TRBJ1-5, the V gene TRBV19; maybe TRBD1 (5 bases). V dropped 6 bases and J dropped 7 bases, with 13 bases sitting between them. Germline CDR1 LNHDA, CDR2 SQIVND (reference sequence). The CDR3 runs to 13 residues. This CDR3 reads CASRPRVGQPQHF. CDR3 bases: TGTGCCAGTAGGCCCAGGGTCGGCCAGCCCCAGCATTTT.

This clone appeared a few times. The rearrangement joins TRBV7-9 to TRBJ2-3; 8 positions match TRBD2. This CDR3 comprises 14 residues. The V gene end was trimmed by 4 bases and the J gene end by 6 bases; junction bases not matched to a gene: 6. Germline loops: CDR1 SEHNR, CDR2 FQNEAQ (reference sequence). The CDR3 protein is CASSSPGLEDTQYF. The CDR3 region has the DNA TGTGCCAGCAGCTCGCCGGGACTAGAGGATACGCAGTATTTT.

V gene TRBV24-1 combines with J gene TRBJ2-1; 13 bases map to TRBD2. There are 22 residues in the CDR3. Germline assignment: CDR1 KGHDR and CDR2 SFDVKD. The V gene end was trimmed by 9 bases and the J gene end by 1 base; junction bases not matched to a gene: 23. CDR3 sequence reads: CATLILLPRTSGSQVSYNEQFF. The CDR3 bases are TGTGCCACCCTCATACTTTTGCCCCGGACTAGCGGGAGCCAAGTATCCTACAATGAGCAGTTCTTC.

This CDR3 reads CAWSQIQGVSGANVLTF. Written as DNA, the CDR3 is TGTGCCTGGAGCCAAATTCAGGGTGTTTCTGGGGCCAACGTCCTGACTTTC. The chain uses TRBV30 and TRBJ2-6; tentative D call: TRBD1 (5 bases). The germline V gene has CDR1 GTSNPN and CDR2 SVGIG (reference sequence). The CDR3 sequence is 17 residues long. Trimming took 3 bases from V and 1 from J, leaving 16 bases between them.

The rearrangement uses TRBV7-8 and TRBJ2-1; TRBD2 agrees at 13 bases. The CDR3 spans 16 residues. Per the germline V gene, CDR1 is SGHVS and CDR2 is FQNEAQ. Trimming removed 6 bases from V and 2 bases from J; junction bases left unmatched: 4. CDR3 protein: CASSGTSGKTYNEQFF. The DNA for the CDR3 is TGTGCCAGCAGTGGGACTAGCGGGAAAACCTACAATGAGCAGTTCTTC.

The chain uses TRBV7-9 and TRBJ1-3, with a weak D call TRBD1 (6 bases). There are 14 residues in the CDR3. The ends were cut back, 5 bases at V and 5 bases at J, with 13 bases in the middle. The germline CDR1 and CDR2 sequences are SEHNR and FQNEAQ (reference sequence). CDR3 residues: CASSLTGNRNTIYF. In nucleotides, the CDR3 is TGTGCCAGCAGCCTTACAGGGAACCGAAACACCATATATTTT. The entire variable domain, with the rest obtained from reference TRBV7-9 and TRBJ1-3, is as follows: DTGVSQNPRHKITKRGQNVTFRCDPISEHNRLYWYRQTLGQGPEFLTYFQNEAQLEKSRLLSDRFSAERPKGSFSTLEIQRTEQGDSAMYLCASSLTGNRNTIYFGEGSWLTVV.

This rearrangement joins TRBV7-2 to TRBJ1-4; 8 bases fit TRBD1. The CDR3 is 16 amino acids. Germline CDR1 SGHTA, CDR2 FQGNSA. With 5 bases clipped from V and 3 bases from J, the junction kept 8 bases outside the gene matches. As DNA, the CDR3 is TGTGCCAGCAGCCTAAATCCGGGACAGGCTAATGAAAAACTGTTTTTT. Amino acids: CASSLNPGQANEKLFF.

This rearrangement joins TRBV5-5 to TRBJ1-5; D gene uncertain. CDR3 length: 14 amino acids. Germline V CDR1 and CDR2: SGHKS, YYEKEE (reference sequence). Deletions cut 6 bases from V and 0 bases from J, with 10 bases between. CDR3 bases: TGTGCCAGCACCTCAGGTTATAGCAATCAGCCCCAGCATTTT. This codes for CASTSGYSNQPQHF.

The J gene is TRBJ2-1, the V gene TRBV10-3, with TRBD2 matching 8 bases. J was trimmed by 4 bases and V by 5 bases; bases with no gene match: 7. The CDR3 consists of 15 residues. Germline CDR1 ENHRY, CDR2 SYGVKD. The CDR3 DNA reads TGTGCCATCAGTCTGGCGGGGGGACGGTACAATGAGCAGTTCTTC. Protein: CAISLAGGRYNEQFF.

The chain has TRBV18 and TRBJ2-7; unclear D gene. Trimming left V 3 bases short and J 0 bases short, with 9 bases between. The CDR3 covers 14 residues. Germline CDR1 and CDR2: KGHSH and LQKENI. CDR3 amino acids: CASSPGASSYEQYF. The CDR3, as DNA: TGTGCCAGCTCACCGGGCGCCAGCTCCTACGAGCAGTACTTC.

The rearrangement uses TRBV5-1 and TRBJ2-1; 8 bases are a match to TRBD1. The V gene's germline CDR1 is SGHRS and CDR2 YFSETQ. The CDR3 runs to 14 residues. Germline trimming cut 6 bases from V and 5 bases from J; bases unmatched to any gene: 7. This CDR3 is CASIQDRVNNEQFF. The CDR3 DNA is TGCGCCAGCATCCAGGACAGGGTCAACAATGAGCAGTTCTTC.

The V and J genes are TRBV19 and TRBJ1-5; 8 bases align to TRBD1. CDR1 and CDR2 (germline): LNHDA, SQIVND (reference sequence). V lost 6 bases to trimming and J lost 9 bases; unmatched junction nucleotides: 13. The CDR3 totals 15 residues. CDR3 sequence: CASSPTGGVKPPQHF. CDR3 in DNA: TGTGCCAGTAGCCCAACAGGGGGAGTAAAACCGCCCCAGCATTTT.

The chain carries TRBV5-6 and TRBJ2-7; TRBD2 might be the D (6 bases). The germline V gene encodes CDR1 SGHDT and CDR2 YYEEEE. The CDR3 loop spans 17 amino acids. Trimming pared 2 bases from V and 2 bases from J, leaving 20 bases between. CDR3 DNA: TGTGCCAGCAGCTTATGGCTCGGGCCGGGAGCCACCTACGAGCAGTACTTC. This gives the protein CASSLWLGPGATYEQYF.